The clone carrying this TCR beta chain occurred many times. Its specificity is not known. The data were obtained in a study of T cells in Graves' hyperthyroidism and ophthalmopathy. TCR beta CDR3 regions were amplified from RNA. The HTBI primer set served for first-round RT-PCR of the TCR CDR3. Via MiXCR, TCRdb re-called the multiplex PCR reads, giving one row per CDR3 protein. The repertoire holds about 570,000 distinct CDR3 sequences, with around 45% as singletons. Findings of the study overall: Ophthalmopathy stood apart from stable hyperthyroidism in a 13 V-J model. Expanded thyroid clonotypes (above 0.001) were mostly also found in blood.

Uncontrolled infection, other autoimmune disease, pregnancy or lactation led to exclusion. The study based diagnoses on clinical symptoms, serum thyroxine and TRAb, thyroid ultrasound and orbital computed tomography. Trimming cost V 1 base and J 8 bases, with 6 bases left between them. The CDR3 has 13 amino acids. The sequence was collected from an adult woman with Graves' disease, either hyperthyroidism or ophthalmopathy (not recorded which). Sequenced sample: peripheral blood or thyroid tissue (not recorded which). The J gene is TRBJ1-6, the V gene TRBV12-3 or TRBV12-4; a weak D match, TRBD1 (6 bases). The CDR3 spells CASSLDRDSPLHF. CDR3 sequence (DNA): TGTGCCAGCAGTTTAGACAGGGATTCACCCCTCCACTTT.